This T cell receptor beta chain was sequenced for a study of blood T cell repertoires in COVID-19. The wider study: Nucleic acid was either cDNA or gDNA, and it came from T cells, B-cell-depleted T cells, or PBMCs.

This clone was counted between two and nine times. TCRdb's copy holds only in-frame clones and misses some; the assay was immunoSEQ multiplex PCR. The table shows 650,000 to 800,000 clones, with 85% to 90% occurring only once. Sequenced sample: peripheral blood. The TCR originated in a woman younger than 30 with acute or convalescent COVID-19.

The CDR3 protein is CASSTRGPASRQYF. The DNA of the CDR3 is TGTGCCAGCAGCACGAGAGGGCCAGCCTCAAGGCAGTACTTC. The gene calls are TRBV14 and TRBJ2-7; a possible D gene is TRBD2 (5 bases). V lost 5 bases, J lost 9 bases, and 20 bases lay in between. CDR1 and CDR2 (germline): SGHDN, FVKESK. This CDR3 is 14 amino acids long. The full variable domain, with the rest looked up from reference TRBV14 and TRBJ2-7, is EAGVTQFPSHSVIEKGQTVTLRCDPISGHDNLYWYRRVMGKEIKFLLHFVKESKQDESGMPNNRFLAERTGGTYSTLKVQPAELEDSGVYFCASSTRGPASRQYFGPGTRLTVT.